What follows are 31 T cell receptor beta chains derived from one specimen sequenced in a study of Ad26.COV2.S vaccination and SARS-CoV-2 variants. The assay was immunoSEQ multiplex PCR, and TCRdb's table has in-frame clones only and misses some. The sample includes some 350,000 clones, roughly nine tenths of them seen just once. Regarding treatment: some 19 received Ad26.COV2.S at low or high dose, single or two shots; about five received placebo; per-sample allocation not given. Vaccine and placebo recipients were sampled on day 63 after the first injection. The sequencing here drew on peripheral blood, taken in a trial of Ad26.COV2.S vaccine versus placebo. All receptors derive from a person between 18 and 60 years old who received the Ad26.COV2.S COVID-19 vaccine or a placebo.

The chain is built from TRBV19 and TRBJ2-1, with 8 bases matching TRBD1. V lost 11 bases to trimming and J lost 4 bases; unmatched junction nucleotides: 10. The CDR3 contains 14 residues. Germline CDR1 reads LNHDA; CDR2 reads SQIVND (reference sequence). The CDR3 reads CAAGQGSGYNEQFF. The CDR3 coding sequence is TGTGCCGCAGGACAGGGTAGTGGGTACAATGAGCAGTTCTTC. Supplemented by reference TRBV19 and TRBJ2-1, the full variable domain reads DGGITQSPKYLFRKEGQNVTLSCEQNLNHDAMYWYRQDPGQGLRLIYYSQIVNDFQKGDIAEGYSVSREKKESFPLTVTSAQKNPTAFYLCAAGQGSGYNEQFFGPGTRLTVL.

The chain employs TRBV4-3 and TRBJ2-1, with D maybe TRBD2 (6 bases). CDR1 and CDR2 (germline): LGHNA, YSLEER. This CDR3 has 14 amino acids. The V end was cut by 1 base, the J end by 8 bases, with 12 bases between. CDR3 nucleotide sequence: TGCGCCAGCAGCCAAGCCTTGGGGACTGATGAGCAGTTCTTC. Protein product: CASSQALGTDEQFF.

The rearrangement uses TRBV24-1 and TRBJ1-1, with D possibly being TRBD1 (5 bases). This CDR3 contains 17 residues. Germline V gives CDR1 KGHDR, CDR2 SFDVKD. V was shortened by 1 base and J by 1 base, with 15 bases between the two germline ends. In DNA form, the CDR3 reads TGTGCCACCAGTGATTTTAGGGAGGGGATAACGAACACTGAAGCTTTCTTT. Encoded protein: CATSDFREGITNTEAFF.

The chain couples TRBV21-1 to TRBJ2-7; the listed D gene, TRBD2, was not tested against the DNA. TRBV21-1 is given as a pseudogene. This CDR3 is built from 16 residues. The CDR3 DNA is TGTGCCAGCAGCAGTCGGACTAGCGGGTTCCTGATGGGGCAGTACGTC. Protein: CASSSRTSGFLMGQYV.

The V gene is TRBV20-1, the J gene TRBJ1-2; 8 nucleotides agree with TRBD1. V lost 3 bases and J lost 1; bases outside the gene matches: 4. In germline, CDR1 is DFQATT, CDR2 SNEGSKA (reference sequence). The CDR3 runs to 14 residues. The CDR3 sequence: CSASGDRLNYGYTF. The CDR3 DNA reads TGCAGTGCTAGTGGGGACAGGCTTAACTATGGCTACACCTTC.

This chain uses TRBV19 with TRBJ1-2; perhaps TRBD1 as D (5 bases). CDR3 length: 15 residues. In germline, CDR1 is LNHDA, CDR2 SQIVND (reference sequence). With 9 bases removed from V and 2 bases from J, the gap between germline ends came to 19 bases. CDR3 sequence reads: CASRTSATSNYGYTF. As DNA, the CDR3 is TGTGCCAGCCGGACATCTGCCACCTCCAACTATGGCTACACCTTC.

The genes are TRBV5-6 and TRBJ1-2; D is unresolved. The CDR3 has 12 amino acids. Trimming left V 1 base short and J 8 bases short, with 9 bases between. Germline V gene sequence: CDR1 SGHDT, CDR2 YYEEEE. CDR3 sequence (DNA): TGTGCCAGCAGCTTGTTGGTTGTCGGCTACACCTTC. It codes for CASSLLVVGYTF.

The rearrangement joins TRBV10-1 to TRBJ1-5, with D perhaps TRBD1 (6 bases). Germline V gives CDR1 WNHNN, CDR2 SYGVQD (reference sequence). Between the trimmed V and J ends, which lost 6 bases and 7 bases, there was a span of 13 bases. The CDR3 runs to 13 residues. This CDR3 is CASSADRTQPQHF. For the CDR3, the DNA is TGCGCCAGCAGCGCGGACAGAACCCAGCCCCAGCATTTT.

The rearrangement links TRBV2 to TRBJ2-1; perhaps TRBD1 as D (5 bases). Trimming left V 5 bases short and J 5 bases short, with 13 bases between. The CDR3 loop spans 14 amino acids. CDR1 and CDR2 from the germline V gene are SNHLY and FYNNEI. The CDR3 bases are TGTGCCAGCAGTCCCAGGGTTGACGACAATGAGCAGTTCTTC. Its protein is CASSPRVDDNEQFF. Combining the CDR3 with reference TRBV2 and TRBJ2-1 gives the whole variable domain EPEVTQTPSHQVTQMGQEVILRCVPISNHLYFYWYRQILGQKVEFLVSFYNNEISEKSEIFDDQFSVERPDGSNFTLKIRSTKLEDSAMYFCASSPRVDDNEQFFGPGTRLTVL.

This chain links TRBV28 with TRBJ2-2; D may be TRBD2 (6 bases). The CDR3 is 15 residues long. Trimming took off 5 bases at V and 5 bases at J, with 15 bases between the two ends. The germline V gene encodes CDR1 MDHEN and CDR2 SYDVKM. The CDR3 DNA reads TGTGCCAGCAGTCCCGACGGGAGATATACCGGGGAGCTGTTTTTT. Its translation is CASSPDGRYTGELFF.

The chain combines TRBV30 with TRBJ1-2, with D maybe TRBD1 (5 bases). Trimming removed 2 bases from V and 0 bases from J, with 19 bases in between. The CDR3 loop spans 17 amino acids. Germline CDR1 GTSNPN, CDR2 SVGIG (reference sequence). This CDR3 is CAWSTQGKGSANYGYTF. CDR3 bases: TGTGCCTGGAGTACCCAGGGAAAGGGCTCAGCTAACTATGGCTACACCTTC.

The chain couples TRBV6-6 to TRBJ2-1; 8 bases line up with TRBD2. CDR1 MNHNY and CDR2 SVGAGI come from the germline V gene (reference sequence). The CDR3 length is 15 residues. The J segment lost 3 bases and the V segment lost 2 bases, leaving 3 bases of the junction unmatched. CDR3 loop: CASSYPGLGYNEQFF. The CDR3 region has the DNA TGTGCCAGCAGTTACCCGGGACTAGGCTACAATGAGCAGTTCTTC.

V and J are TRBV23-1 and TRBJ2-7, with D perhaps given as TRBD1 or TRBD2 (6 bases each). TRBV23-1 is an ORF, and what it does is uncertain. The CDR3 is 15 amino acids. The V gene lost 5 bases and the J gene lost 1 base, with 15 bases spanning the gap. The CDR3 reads CASSFYRGRSYEQYV. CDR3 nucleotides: TGCGCCAGCAGTTTCTACCGGGGGCGATCCTACGAGCAGTACGTC.

The CDR3 bases are TGTGCCAGCAGTGAAGCGCGGGGACTATCTAATGAGCAGTTCTTC. As protein: CASSEARGLSNEQFF. V gene TRBV2 combines with J gene TRBJ2-1, with 7 bases identical to TRBD2. The length of the CDR3 is 15 residues. V gave up 0 bases and J gave up 7 bases; unmatched junction bases: 6. Germline-derived CDR1 and CDR2 are SNHLY and FYNNEI.

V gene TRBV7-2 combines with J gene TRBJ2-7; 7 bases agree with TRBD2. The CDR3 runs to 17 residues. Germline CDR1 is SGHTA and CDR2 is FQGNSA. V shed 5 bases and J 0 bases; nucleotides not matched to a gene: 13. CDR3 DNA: TGTGCCAGCAGCCCCCGTAAAAGCGGGGTGAGCTCCTACGAGCAGTACTTC. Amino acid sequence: CASSPRKSGVSSYEQYF.

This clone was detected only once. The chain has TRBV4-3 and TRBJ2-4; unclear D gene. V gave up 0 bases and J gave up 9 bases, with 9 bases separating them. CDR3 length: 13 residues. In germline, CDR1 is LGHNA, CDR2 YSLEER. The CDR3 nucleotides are TGCGCCAGCAGCCAAGAGACAAAGTTCATTCAGTACTTC. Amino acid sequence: CASSQETKFIQYF.

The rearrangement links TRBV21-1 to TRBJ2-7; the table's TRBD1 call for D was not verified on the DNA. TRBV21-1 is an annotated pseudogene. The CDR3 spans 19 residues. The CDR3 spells CASSDASEETGTGGSEQYF. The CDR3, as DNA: TGTGCCAGCAGCGATGCCTCAGAGGAGACCGGGACAGGGGGAAGCGAGCAGTACTTC.

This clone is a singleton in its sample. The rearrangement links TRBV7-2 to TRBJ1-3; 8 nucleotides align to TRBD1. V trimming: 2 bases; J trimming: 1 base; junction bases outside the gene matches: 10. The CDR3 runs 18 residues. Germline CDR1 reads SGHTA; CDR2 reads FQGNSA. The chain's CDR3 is CASSLTFLGTGSGNTIYF. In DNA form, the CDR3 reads TGTGCCAGCAGCTTAACTTTTTTAGGGACAGGTTCTGGAAACACCATATATTTT.

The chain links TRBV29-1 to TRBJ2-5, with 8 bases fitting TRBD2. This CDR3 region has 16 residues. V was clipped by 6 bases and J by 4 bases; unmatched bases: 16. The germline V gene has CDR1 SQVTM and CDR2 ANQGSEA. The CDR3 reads CSVRPGGRGPGETQYF. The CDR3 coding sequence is TGCAGCGTCCGGCCGGGGGGGCGGGGGCCCGGAGAGACCCAGTACTTC.

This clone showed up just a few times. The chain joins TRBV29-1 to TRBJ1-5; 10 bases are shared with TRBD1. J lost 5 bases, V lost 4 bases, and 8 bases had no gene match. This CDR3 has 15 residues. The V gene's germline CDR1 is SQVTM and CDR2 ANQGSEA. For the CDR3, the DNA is TGCAGCGTTGGGGGGACAGGGGATCTCCATCAGCCCCAGCATTTT. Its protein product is CSVGGTGDLHQPQHF.

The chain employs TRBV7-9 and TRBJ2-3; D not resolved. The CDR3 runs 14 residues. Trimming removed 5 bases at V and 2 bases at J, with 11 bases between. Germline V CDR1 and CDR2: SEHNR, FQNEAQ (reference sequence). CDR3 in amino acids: CASSRQVSTDTQYF. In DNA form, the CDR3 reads TGTGCCAGCAGCCGCCAGGTTTCCACAGATACGCAGTATTTT.

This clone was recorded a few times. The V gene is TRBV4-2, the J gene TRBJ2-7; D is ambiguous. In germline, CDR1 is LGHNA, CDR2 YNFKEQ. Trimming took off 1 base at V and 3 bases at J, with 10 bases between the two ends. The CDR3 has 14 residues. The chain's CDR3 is CASSQAEGSYEQYV. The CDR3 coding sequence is TGTGCCAGCAGCCAAGCAGAAGGCAGCTACGAGCAGTACGTC.

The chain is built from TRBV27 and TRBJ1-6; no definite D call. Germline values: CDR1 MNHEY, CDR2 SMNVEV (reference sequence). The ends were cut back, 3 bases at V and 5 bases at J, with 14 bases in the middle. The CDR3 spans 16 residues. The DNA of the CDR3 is TGTGCCAGCAGTTTGCAGCCTTTGGGAAATAATTCACCCCTCCACTTT. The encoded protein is CASSLQPLGNNSPLHF.

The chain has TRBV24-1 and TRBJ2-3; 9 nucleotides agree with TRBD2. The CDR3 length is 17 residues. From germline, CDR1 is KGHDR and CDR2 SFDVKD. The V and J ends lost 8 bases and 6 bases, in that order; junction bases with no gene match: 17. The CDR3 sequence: CATNIQTGTSIADTQYF. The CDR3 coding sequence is TGTGCCACCAATATCCAGACGGGGACTAGCATTGCGGATACGCAGTATTTT.

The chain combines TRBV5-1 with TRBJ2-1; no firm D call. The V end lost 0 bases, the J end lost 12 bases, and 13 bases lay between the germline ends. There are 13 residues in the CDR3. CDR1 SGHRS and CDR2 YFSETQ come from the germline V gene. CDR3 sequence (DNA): TGCGCCAGCAGCTTGGACCAAGGGCGACGGCAGTTCTTC. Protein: CASSLDQGRRQFF.

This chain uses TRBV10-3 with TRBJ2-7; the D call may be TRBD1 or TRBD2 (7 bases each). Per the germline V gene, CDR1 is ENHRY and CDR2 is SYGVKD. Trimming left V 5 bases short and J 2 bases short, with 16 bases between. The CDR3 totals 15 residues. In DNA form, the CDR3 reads TGTGCCATCAGTCCGGGGGGACAGACCGCCTACGAGCAGTACGTC. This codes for CAISPGGQTAYEQYV.

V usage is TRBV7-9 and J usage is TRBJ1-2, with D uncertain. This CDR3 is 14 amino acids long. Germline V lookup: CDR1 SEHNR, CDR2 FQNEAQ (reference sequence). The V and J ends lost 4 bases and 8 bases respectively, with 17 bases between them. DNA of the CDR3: TGTGCCAGCAGCTCTGGCGACGGCGCAAGGGGCTACACCTTC. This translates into CASSSGDGARGYTF.

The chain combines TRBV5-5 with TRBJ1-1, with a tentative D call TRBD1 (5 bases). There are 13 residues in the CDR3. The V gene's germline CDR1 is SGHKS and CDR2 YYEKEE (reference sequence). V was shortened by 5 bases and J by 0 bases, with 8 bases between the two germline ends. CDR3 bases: TGTGCCAGCAGAGGGGCACTGAACACTGAAGCTTTCTTT. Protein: CASRGALNTEAFF.

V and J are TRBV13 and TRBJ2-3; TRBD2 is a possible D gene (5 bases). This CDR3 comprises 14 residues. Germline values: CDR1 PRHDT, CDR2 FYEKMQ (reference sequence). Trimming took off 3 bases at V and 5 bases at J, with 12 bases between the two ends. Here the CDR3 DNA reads TGTGCCAGCAGCTTTCTGGGCCGGGGAGATACGCAGTATTTT. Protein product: CASSFLGRGDTQYF.

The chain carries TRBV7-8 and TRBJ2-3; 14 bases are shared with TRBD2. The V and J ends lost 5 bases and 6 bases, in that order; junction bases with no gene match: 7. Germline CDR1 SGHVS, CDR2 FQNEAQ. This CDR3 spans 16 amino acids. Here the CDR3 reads CASSLGLAGVRDTQYF. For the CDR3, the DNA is TGTGCCAGCAGCCTGGGACTAGCGGGAGTGAGGGATACGCAGTATTTT. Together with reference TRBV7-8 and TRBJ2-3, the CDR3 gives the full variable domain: GAGVSQSPRYKVAKRGQDVALRCDPISGHVSLFWYQQALGQGPEFLTYFQNEAQLDKSGLPSDRFFAERPEGSVSTLKIQRTQQEDSAVYLCASSLGLAGVRDTQYFGPGTRLTVL.

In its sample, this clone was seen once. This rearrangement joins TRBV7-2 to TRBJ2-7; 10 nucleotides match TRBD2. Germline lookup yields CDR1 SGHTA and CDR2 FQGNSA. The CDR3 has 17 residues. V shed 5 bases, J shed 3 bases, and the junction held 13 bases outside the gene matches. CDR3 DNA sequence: TGTGCCAGCAGCATTAACAGACCGGGACTAGCGCTCTACGAGCAGTACGTC. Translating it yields CASSINRPGLALYEQYV.